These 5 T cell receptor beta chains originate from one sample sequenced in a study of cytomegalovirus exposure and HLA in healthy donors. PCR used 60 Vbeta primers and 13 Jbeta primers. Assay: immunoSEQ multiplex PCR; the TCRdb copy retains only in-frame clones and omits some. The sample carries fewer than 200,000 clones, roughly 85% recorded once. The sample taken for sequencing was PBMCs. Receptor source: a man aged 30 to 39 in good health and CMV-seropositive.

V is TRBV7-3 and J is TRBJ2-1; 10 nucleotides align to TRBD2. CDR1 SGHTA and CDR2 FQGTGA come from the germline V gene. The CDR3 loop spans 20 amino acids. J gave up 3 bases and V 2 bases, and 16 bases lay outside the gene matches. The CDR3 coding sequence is TGTGCCAGCAGCTTACGGCTAGCGGGAGAAAGAGTAGATAACTACAATGAGCAGTTCTTC. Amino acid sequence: CASSLRLAGERVDNYNEQFF. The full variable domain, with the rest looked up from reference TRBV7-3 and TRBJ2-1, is GAGVSQTPSNKVTEKGKYVELRCDPISGHTALYWYRQSLGQGPEFLIYFQGTGAADDSGLPNDRFFAVRPEGSVSTLKIQRTERGDSAVYLCASSLRLAGERVDNYNEQFFGPGTRLTVL.

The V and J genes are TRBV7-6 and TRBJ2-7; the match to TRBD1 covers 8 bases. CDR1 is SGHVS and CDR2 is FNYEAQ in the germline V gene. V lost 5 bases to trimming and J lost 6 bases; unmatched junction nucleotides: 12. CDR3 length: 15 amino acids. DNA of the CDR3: TGTGCCAGCAGCGCCCGCCGGGACAGGTACTCCGAGCAGTACTTC. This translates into CASSARRDRYSEQYF.

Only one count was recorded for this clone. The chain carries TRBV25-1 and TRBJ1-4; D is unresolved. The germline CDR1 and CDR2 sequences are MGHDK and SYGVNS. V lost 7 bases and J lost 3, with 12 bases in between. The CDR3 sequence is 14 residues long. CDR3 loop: CASTRTFPNEKLFF. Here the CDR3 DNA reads TGTGCCAGCACCCGGACTTTCCCTAATGAAAAACTGTTTTTT. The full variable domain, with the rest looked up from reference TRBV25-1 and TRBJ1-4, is EADIYQTPRYLVIGTGKKITLECSQTMGHDKMYWYQQDPGMELHLIHYSYGVNSTEKGDLSSESTVSRIRTEHFPLTLESARPSHTSQYLCASTRTFPNEKLFFGSGTQLSVL.

DNA of the CDR3: TGTGCCAGTAGGGCCTGGACAGGGACTGGAAACACCATATATTTT. This encodes CASRAWTGTGNTIYF. The J gene is TRBJ1-3, the V gene TRBV19; 8 nucleotides align to TRBD1. Trimming at V came to 6 bases and at J to 2 bases, leaving 6 bases not matched to a gene. Germline V lookup: CDR1 LNHDA, CDR2 SQIVND (reference sequence). The CDR3 spans 15 residues.

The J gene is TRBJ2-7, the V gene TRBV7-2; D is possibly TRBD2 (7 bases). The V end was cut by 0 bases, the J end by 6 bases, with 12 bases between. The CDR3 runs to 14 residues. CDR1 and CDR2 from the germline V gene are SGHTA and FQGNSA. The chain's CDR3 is CASSLAGGGLEQYV. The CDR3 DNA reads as TGTGCCAGCAGCTTAGCGGGAGGGGGACTCGAGCAGTACGTC.